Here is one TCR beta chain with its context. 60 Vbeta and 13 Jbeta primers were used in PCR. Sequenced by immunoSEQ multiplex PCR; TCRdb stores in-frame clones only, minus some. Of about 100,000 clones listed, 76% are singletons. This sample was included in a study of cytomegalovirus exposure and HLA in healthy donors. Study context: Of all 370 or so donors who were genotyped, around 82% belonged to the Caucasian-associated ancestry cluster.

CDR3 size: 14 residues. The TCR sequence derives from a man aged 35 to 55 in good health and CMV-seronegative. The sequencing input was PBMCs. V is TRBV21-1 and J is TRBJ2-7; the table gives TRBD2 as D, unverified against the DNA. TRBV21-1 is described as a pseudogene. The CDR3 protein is CARRSCGEGYEQYV. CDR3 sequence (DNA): TGTGCCAGGAGGAGTTGCGGGGAGGGGTACGAGCAGTACGTC.